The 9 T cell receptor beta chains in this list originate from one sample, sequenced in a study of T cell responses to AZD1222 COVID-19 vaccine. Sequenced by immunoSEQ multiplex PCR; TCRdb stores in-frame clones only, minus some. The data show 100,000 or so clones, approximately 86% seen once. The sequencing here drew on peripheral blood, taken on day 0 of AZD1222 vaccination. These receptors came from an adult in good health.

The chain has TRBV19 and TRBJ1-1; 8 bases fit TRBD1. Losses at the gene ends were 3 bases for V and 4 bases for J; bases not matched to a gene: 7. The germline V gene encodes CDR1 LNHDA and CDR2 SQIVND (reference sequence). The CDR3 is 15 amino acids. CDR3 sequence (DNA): TGTGCCAGTAGTATCGGACAGGGTTCGGCCACTGAAGCTTTCTTT. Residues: CASSIGQGSATEAFF.

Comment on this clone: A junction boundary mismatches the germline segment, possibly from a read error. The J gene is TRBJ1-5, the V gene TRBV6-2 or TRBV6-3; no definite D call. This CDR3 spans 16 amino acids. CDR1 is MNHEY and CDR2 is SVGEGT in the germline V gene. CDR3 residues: CASSDSTMAGNQPQHF. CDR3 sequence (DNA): TGTGCCAGCAGTGACTCTACCATGGCTGGCAATCAGCCCCAGCATTTT.

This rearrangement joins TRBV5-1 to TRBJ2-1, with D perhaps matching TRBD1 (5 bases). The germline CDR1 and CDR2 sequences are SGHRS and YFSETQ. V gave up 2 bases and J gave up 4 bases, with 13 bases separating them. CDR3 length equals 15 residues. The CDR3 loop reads CASSFPRERYNEQFF. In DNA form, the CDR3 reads TGCGCCAGCAGCTTTCCCAGGGAACGTTACAATGAGCAGTTCTTC.

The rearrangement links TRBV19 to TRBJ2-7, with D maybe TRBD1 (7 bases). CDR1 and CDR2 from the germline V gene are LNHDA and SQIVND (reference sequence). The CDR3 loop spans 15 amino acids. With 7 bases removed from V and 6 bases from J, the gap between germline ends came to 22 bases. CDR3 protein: CASTPSSRGASEQYF. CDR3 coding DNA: TGTGCCAGTACCCCTTCGAGCAGGGGGGCTAGCGAGCAGTACTTC.

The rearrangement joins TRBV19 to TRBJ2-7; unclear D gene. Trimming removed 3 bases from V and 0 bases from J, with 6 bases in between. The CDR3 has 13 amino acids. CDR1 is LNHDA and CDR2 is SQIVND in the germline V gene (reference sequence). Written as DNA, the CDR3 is TGTGCCAGTAGTATCGTGGACTCCTACGAGCAGTACTTC. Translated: CASSIVDSYEQYF.

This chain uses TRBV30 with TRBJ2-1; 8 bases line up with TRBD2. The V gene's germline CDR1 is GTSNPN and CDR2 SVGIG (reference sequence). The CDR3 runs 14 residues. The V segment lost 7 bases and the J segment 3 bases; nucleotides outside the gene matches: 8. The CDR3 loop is CASSRLASYNEQFF. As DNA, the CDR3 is TGTGCCTCCAGTAGACTAGCGAGCTACAATGAGCAGTTCTTC.

The DNA of the CDR3 is TGTGCCAGCAGCTTGGTAGGGCCAGCGGGGGCCCCAGATACGCAGTATTTT. Protein product: CASSLVGPAGAPDTQYF. J is TRBJ2-3 and V is TRBV5-4, with 8 bases identical to TRBD2. Looked up from germline, CDR1 is SGHNT and CDR2 is YYREEE (reference sequence). The CDR3 contains 17 residues. With 0 bases clipped from V and 4 bases from J, the junction kept 10 bases outside the gene matches.

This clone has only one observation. The CDR3 protein is CASSYSPQGQPQHF. In DNA form, the CDR3 reads TGTGCCAGCAGTTATTCCCCTCAGGGTCAGCCCCAGCATTTT. This rearrangement joins TRBV6-5 to TRBJ1-5, with a possible D match to TRBD1 (5 bases). Germline-derived CDR1 and CDR2 are MNHEY and SVGAGI. The V end was cut by 3 bases, the J end by 6 bases, with 12 bases between. The CDR3 totals 14 residues.

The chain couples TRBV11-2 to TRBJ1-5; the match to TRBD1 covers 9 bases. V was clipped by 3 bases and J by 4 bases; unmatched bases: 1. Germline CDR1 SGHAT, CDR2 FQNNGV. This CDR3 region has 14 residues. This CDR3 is CASSLTGGNQPQHF. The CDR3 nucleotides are TGTGCCAGCAGCTTGACAGGGGGTAATCAGCCCCAGCATTTT. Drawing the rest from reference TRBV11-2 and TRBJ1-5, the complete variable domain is EAGVAQSPRYKIIEKRQSVAFWCNPISGHATLYWYQQILGQGPKLLIQFQNNGVVDDSQLPKDRFSAERLKGVDSTLKIQPAKLEDSAVYLCASSLTGGNQPQHFGDGTRLSIL.